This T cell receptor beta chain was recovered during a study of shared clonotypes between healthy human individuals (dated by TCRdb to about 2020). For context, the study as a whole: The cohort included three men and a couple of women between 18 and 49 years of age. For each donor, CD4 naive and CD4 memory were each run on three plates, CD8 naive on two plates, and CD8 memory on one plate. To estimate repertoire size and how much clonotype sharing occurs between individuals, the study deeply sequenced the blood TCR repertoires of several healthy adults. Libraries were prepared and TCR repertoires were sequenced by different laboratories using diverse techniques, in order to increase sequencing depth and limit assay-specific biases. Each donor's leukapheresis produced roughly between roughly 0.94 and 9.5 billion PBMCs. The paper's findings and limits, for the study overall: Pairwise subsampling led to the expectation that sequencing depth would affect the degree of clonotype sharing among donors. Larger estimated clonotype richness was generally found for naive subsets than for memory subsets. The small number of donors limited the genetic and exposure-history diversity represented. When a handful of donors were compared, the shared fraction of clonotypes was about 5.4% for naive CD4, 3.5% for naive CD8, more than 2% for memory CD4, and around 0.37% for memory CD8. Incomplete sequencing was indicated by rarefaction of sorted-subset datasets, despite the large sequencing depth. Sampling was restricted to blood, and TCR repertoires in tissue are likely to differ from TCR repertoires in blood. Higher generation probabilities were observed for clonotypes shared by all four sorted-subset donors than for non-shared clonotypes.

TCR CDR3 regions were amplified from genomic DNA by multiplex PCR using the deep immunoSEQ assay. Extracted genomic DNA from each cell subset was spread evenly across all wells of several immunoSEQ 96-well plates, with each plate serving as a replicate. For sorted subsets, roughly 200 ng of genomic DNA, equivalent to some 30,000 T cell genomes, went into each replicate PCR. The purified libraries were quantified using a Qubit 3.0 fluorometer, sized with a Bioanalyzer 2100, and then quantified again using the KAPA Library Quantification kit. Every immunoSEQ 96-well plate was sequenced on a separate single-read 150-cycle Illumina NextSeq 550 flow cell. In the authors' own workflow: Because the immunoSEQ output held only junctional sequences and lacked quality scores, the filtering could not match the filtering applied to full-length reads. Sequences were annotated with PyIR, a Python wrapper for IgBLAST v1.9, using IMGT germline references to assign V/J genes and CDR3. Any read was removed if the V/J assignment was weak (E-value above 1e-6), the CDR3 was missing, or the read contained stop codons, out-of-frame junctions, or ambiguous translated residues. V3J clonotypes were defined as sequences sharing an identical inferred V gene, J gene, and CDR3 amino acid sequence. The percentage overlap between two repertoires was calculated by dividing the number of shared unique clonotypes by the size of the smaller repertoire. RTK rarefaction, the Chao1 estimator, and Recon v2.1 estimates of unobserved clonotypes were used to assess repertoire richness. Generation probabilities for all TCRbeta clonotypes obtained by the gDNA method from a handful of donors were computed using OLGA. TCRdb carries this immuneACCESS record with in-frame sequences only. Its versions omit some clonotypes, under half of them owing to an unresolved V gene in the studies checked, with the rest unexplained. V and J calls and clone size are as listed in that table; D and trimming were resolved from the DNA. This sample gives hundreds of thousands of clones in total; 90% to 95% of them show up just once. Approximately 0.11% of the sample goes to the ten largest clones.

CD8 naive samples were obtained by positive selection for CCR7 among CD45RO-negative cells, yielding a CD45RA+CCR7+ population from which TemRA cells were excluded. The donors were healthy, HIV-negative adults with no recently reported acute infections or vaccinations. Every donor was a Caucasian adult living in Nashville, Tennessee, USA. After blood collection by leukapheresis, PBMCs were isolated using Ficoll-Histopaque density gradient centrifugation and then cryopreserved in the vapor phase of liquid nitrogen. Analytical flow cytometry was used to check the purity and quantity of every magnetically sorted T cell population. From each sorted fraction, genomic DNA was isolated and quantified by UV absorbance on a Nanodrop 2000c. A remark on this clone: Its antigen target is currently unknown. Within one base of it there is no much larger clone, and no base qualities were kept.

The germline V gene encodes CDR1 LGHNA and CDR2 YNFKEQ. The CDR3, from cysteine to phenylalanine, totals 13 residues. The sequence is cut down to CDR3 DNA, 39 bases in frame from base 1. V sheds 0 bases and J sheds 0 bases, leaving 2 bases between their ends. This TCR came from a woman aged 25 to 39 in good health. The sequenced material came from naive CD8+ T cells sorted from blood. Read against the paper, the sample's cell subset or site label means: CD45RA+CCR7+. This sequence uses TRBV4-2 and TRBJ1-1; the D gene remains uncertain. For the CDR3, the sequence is CASSQELNTEAFF. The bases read TGTGCCAGCAGCCAAGAGTTGAACACTGAAGCTTTCTTT.